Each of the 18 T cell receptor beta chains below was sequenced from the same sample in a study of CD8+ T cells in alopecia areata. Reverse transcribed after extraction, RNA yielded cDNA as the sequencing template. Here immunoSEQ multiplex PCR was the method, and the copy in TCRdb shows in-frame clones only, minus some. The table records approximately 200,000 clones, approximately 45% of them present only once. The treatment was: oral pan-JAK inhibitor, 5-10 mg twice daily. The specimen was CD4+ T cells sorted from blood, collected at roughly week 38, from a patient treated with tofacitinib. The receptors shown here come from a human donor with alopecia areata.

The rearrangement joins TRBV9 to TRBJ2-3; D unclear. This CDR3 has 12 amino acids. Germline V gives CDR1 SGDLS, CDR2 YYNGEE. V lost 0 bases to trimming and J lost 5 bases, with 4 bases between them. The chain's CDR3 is CASSVAIDTQYF. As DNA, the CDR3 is TGTGCCAGCAGCGTAGCGATAGATACGCAGTATTTT.

CDR3 nucleotide sequence: TGTGCCACCAGCAGAGCCCGGGACAGGGTAAATAGCAATCAGCCCCAGCATTTT. Residues: CATSRARDRVNSNQPQHF. This chain uses TRBV15 with TRBJ1-5; TRBD1 matches 9 bases. Per the germline V gene, CDR1 is LNHNV and CDR2 is YYDKDF (reference sequence). The CDR3 is 18 amino acids. Unmatched junction bases numbered 7, after V lost 1 base and J lost 0 bases.

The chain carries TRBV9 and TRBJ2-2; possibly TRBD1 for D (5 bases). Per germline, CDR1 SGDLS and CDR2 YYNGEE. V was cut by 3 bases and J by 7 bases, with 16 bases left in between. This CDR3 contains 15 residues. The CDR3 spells CASSALVGRGGELFF. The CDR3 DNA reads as TGTGCCAGCAGCGCCTTGGTGGGGCGTGGCGGGGAGCTGTTTTTT.

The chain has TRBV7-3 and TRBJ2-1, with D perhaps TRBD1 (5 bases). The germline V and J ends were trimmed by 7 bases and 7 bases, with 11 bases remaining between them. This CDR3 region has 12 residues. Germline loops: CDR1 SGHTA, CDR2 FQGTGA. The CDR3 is CASKGVGNEQFF. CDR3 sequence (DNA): TGTGCCAGCAAAGGGGTCGGAAATGAGCAGTTCTTC.

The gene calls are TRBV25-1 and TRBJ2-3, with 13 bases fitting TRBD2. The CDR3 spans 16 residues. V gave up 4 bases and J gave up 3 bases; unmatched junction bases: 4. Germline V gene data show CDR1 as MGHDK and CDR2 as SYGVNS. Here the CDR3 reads CASSATSGRLTDTQYF. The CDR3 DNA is TGTGCCAGCAGTGCGACTAGCGGGAGGTTGACAGATACGCAGTATTTT. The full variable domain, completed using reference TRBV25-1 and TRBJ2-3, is EADIYQTPRYLVIGTGKKITLECSQTMGHDKMYWYQQDPGMELHLIHYSYGVNSTEKGDLSSESTVSRIRTEHFPLTLESARPSHTSQYLCASSATSGRLTDTQYFGPGTRLTVL.

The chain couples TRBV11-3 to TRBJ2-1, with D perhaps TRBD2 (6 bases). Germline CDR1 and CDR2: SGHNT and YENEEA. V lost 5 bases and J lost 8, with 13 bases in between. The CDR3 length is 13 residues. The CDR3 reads CASSHGGYDEQFF. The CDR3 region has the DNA TGTGCCAGCAGCCATGGGGGGTACGATGAGCAGTTCTTC.

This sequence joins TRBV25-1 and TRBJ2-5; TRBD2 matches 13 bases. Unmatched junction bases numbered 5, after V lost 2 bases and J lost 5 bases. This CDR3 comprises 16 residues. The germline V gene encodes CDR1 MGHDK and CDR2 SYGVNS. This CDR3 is CASSEGLAGDGETQYF. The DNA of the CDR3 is TGTGCCAGCAGTGAAGGACTAGCGGGAGACGGGGAGACCCAGTACTTC.

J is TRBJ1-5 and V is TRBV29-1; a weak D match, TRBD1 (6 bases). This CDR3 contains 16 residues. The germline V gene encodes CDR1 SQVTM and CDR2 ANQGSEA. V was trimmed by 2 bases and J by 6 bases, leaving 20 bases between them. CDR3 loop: CSVELPPGGAGQPQHF. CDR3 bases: TGCAGCGTTGAACTTCCCCCTGGGGGGGCTGGTCAGCCCCAGCATTTT.

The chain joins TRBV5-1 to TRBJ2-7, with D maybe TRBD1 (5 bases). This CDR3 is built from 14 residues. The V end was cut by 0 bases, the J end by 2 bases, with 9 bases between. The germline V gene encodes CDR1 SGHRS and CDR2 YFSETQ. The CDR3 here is CASSLDQGTYEQYF. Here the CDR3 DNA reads TGCGCCAGCAGCTTGGACCAGGGAACCTACGAGCAGTACTTC.

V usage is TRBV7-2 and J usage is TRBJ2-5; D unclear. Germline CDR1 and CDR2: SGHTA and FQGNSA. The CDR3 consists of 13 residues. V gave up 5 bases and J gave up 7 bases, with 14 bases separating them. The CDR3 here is CASSPQFVGTQYF. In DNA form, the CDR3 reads TGTGCCAGCAGCCCTCAATTCGTCGGGACCCAGTACTTC.

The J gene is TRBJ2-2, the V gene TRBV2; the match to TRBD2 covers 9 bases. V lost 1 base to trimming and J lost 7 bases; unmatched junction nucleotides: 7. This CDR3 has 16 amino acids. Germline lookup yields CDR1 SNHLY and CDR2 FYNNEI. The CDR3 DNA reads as TGTGCCAGCAGTGAAGACTCTAGCGGGAATGGCGGGGAGCTGTTTTTT. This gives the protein CASSEDSSGNGGELFF.

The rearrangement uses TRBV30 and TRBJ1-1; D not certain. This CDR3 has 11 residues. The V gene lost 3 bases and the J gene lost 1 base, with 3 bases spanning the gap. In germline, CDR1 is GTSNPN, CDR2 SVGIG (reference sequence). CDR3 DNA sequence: TGTGCCTGGAGAGGGAACACTGAAGCTTTCTTT. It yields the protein CAWRGNTEAFF.

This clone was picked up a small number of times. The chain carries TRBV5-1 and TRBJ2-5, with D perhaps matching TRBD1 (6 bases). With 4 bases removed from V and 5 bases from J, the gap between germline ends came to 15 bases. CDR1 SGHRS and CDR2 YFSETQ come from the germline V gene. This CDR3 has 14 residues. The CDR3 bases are TGCGCCAGCAGCCCGAGGGGGAAGATCGAGACCCAGTACTTC. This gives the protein CASSPRGKIETQYF.

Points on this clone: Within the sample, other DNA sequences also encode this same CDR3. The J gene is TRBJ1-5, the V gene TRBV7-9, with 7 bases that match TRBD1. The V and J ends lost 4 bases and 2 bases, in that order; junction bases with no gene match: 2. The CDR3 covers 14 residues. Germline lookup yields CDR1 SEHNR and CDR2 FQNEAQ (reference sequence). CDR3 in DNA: TGTGCCAGCAGCTCTCAGGGGGGCAATCAGCCCCAGCATTTT. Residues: CASSSQGGNQPQHF.

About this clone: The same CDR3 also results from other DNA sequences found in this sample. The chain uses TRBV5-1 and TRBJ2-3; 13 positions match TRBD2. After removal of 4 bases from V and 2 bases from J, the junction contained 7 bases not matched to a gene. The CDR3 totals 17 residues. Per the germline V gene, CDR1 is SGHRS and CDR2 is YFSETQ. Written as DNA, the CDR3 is TGCGCCAGCAGCCGCCCACTAGCGGGAGGGCCCACAGATACGCAGTATTTT. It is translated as CASSRPLAGGPTDTQYF.

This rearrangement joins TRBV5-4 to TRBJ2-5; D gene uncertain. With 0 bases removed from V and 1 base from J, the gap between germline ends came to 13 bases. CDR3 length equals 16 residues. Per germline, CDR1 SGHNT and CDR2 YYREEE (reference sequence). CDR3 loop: CASSLAISGGQETQYF. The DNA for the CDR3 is TGTGCCAGCAGCTTGGCCATATCTGGCGGCCAAGAGACCCAGTACTTC.

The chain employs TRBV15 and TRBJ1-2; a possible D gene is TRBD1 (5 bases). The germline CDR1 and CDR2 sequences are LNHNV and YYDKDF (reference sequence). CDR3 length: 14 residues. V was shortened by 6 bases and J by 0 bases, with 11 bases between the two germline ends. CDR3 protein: CATSRQGANYGYTF. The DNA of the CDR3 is TGTGCCACCAGTAGGCAGGGAGCTAACTATGGCTACACCTTC.

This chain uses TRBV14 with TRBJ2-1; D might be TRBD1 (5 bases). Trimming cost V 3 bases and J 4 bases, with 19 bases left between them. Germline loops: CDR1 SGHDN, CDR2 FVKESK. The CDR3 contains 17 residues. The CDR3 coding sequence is TGTGCCAGCAGCCACTCCCGCGGCTCAGCAGGGTACAATGAGCAGTTCTTC. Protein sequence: CASSHSRGSAGYNEQFF.